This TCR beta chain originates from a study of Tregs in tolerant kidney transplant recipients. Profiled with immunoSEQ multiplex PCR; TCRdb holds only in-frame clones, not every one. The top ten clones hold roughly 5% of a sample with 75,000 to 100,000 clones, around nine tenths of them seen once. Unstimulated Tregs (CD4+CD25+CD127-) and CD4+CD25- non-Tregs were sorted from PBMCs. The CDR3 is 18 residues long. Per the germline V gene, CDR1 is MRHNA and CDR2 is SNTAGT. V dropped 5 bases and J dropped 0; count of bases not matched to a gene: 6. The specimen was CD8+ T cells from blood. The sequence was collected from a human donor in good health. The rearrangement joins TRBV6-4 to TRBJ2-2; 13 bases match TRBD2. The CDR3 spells CASSRLAGGVANTGELFF. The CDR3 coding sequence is TGTGCCAGCAGTAGACTAGCGGGGGGCGTTGCGAACACCGGGGAGCTGTTTTTT.